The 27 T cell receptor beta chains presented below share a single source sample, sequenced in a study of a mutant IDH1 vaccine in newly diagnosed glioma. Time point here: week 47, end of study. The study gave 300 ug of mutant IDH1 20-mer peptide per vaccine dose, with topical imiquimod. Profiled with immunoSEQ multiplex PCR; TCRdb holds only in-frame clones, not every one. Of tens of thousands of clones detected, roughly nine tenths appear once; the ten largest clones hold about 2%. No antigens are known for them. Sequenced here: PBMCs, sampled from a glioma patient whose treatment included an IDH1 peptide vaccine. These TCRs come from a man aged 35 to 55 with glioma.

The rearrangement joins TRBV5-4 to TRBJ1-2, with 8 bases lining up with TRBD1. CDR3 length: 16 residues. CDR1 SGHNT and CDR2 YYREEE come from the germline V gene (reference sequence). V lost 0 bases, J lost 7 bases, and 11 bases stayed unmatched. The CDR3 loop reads CASSLAGSGGTGGYTF. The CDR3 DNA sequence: TGTGCCAGCAGCTTGGCCGGGTCAGGGGGCACTGGTGGCTACACCTTC.

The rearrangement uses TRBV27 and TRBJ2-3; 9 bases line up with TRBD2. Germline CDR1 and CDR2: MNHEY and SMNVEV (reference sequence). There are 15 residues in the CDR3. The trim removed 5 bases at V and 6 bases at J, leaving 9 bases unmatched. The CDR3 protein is CASSILAAGGDTQYF. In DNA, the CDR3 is TGTGCCAGCAGTATACTAGCGGCGGGAGGGGATACGCAGTATTTT.

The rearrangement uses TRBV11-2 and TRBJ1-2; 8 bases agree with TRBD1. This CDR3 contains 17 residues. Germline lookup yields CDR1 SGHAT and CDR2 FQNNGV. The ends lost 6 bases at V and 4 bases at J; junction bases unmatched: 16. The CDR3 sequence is CASRPAWVGQVRYGYTF. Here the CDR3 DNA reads TGTGCCAGCAGGCCGGCGTGGGTGGGACAGGTGCGCTATGGCTACACCTTC.

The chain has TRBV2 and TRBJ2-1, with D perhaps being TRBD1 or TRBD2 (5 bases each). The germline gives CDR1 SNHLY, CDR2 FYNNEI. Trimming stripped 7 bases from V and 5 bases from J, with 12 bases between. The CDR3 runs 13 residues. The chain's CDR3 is CASKWDLHNEQFF. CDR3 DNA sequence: TGTGCCAGCAAGTGGGACCTTCACAATGAGCAGTTCTTC.

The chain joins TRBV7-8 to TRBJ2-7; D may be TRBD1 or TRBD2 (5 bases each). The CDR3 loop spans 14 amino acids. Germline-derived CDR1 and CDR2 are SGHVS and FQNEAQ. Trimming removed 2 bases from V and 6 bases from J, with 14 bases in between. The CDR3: CASSLLSGPAEQYV. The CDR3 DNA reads TGTGCCAGCAGCTTATTATCGGGGCCTGCCGAGCAGTACGTC.

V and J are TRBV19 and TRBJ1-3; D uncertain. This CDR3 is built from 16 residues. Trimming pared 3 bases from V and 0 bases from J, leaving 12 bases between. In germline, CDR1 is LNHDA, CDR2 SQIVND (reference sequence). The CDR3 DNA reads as TGTGCCAGTAGTATGGACGGGATTTTCTCTGGAAACACCATATATTTT. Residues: CASSMDGIFSGNTIYF.

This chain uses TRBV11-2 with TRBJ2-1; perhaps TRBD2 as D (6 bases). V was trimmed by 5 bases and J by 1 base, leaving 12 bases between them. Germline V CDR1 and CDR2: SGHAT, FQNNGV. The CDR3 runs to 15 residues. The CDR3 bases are TGTGCCAGCAGCCTCTCGGGAGAGTCCTACAATGAGCAGTTCTTC. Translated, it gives CASSLSGESYNEQFF. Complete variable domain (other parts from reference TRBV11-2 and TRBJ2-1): EAGVAQSPRYKIIEKRQSVAFWCNPISGHATLYWYQQILGQGPKLLIQFQNNGVVDDSQLPKDRFSAERLKGVDSTLKIQPAKLEDSAVYLCASSLSGESYNEQFFGPGTRLTVL.

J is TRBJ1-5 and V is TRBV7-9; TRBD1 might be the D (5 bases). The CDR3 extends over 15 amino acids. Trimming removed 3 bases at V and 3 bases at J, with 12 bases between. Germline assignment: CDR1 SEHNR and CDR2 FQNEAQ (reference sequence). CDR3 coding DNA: TGTGCCAGCAGCTTCGGAGGGGCCTACAATCAGCCCCAGCATTTT. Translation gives CASSFGGAYNQPQHF.

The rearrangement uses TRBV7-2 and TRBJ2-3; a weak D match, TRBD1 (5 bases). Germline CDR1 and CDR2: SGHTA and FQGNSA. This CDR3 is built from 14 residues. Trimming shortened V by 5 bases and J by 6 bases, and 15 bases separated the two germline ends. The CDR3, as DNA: TGTGCCAGCAGCCAAGACAGTAACAGGGATACGCAGTATTTT. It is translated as CASSQDSNRDTQYF. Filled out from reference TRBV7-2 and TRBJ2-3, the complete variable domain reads GAGVSQSPSNKVTEKGKDVELRCDPISGHTALYWYRQSLGQGLEFLIYFQGNSAPDKSGLPSDRFSAERTGGSVSTLTIQRTQQEDSAVYLCASSQDSNRDTQYFGPGTRLTVL.

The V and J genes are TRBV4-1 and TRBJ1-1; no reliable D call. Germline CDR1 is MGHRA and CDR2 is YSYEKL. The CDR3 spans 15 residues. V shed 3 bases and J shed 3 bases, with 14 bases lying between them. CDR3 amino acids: CASSHSVLADTEAFF. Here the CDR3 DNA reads TGCGCCAGCAGCCATTCCGTGTTGGCGGACACTGAAGCTTTCTTT.

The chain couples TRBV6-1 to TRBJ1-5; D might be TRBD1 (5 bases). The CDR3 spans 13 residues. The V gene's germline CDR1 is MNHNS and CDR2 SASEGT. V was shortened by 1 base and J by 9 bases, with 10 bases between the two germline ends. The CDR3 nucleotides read TGTGCCAGCAGTGAAGGACAGTCTATGCCCCAGCATTTT. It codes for CASSEGQSMPQHF.

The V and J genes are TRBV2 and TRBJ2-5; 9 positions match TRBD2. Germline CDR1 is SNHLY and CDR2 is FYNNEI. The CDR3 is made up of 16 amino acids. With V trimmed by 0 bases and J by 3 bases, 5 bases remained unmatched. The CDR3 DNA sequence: TGTGCCAGCAGTGAAGCAGGCGGGAGGGCCAAAGAGACCCAGTACTTC. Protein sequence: CASSEAGGRAKETQYF.

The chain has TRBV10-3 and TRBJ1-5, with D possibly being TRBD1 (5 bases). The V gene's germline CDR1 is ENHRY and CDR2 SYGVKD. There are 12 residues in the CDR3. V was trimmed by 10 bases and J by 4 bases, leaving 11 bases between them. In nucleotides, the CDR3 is TGTGCCACCCGGGGGTCGAATCAGCCCCAGCATTTT. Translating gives CATRGSNQPQHF.

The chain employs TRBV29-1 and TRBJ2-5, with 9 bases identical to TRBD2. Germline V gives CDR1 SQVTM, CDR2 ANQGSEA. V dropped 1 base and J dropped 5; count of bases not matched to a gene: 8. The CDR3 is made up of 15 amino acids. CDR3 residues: CSVEGGSGRLETQYF. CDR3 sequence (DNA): TGCAGCGTTGAAGGGGGTAGCGGGAGATTGGAGACCCAGTACTTC.

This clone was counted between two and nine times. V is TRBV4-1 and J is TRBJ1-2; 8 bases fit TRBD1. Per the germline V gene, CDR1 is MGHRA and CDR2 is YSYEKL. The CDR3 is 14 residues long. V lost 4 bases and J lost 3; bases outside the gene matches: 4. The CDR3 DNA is TGCGCCAGCAGCCCACTGGACAGGGACTATGGCTACACCTTC. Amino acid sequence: CASSPLDRDYGYTF.

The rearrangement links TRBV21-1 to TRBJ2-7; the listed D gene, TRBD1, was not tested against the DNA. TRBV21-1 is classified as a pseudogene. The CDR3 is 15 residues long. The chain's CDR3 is CASSGPRGSSYEQYV. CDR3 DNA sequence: TGTGCCAGCAGCGGCCCCAGGGGGAGCTCCTACGAGCAGTACGTC.

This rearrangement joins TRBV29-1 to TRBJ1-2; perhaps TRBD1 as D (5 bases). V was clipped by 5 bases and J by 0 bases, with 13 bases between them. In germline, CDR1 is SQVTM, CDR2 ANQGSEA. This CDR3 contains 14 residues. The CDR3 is CSVLDSVANYGYTF. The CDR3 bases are TGCAGCGTTCTCGACAGCGTTGCTAACTATGGCTACACCTTC.

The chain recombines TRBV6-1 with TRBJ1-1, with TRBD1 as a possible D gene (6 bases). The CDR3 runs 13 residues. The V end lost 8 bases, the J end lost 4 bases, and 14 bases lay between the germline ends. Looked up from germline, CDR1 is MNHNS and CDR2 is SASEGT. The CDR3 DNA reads TGTGCCAGCCGAGCAGGGGCAAGCACTGAAGCTTTCTTT. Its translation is CASRAGASTEAFF.

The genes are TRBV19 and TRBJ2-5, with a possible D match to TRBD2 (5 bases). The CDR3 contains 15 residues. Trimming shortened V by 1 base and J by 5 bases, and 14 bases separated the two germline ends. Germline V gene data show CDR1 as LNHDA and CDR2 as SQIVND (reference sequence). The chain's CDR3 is CASSIVLGRGETQYF. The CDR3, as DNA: TGTGCCAGTAGTATAGTTCTCGGTAGAGGGGAGACCCAGTACTTC.

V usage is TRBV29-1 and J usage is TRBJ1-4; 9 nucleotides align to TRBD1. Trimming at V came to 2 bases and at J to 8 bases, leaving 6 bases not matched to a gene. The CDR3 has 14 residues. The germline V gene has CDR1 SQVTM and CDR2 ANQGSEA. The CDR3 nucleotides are TGCAGCGTTGAATACAGGGGGCAAGGGGAAAAACTGTTTTTT. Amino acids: CSVEYRGQGEKLFF.

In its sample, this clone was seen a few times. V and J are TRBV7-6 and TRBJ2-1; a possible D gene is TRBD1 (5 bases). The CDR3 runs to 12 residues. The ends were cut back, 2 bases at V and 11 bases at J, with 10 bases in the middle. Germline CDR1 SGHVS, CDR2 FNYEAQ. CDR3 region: CASSLWSGQQFF. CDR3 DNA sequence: TGTGCCAGCAGCTTATGGTCAGGGCAGCAGTTCTTC.

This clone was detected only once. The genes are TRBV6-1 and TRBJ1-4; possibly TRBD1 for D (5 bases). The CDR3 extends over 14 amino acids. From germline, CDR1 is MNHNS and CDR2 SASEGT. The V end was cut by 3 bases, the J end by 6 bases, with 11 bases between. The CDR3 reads CASSEGRGDEKLFF. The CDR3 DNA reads TGTGCCAGCAGTGAGGGTCGGGGGGATGAAAAACTGTTTTTT.

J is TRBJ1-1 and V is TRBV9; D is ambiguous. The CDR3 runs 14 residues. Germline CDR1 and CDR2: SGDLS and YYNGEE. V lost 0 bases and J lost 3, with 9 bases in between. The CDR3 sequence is CASSVVWGDTEAFF. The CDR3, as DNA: TGTGCCAGCAGCGTAGTCTGGGGTGACACTGAAGCTTTCTTT.

This CDR3 reads CASRTQGAYTIYF. CDR3 coding DNA: TGTGCCAGCAGGACACAGGGGGCTTACACCATATATTTT. The rearrangement links TRBV28 to TRBJ1-3; 9 bases line up with TRBD1. The germline V gene encodes CDR1 MDHEN and CDR2 SYDVKM. V lost 6 bases and J lost 8; bases outside the gene matches: 5. This CDR3 has 13 residues.

CDR3 region: CASSLTPGDSGNTIYF. The CDR3 DNA reads TGTGCCAGCAGCTTAACCCCCGGAGACTCTGGAAACACCATATATTTT. V is TRBV7-3 and J is TRBJ1-3, with D unresolved. Germline V gives CDR1 SGHTA, CDR2 FQGTGA. V was shortened by 0 bases and J by 0 bases, with 9 bases between the two germline ends. This CDR3 is built from 16 residues.

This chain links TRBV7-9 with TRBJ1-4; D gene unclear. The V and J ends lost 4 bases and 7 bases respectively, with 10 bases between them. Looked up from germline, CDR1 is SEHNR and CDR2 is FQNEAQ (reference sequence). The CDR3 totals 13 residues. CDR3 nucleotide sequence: TGTGCCAGCAGCTCAAGCCCGAGTGAAAAACTGTTTTTT. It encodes CASSSSPSEKLFF.

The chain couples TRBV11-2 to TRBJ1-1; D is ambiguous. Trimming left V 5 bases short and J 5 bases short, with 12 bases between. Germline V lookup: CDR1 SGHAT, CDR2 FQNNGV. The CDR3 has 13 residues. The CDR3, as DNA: TGTGCCAGCAGCCGAGACCGAGCAACTGAAGCTTTCTTT. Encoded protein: CASSRDRATEAFF.